This T cell receptor (beta chain) was obtained from a study of T-cell reconstitution after alpha-beta-depleted transplantation in children. For TCRbeta, the library was prepared with unique molecular identifiers. TCRdb re-derived calls from the PCR reads in MiXCR, one entry per CDR3 protein. The sample lists around 92,000 distinct CDR3 sequences; 12% were seen once. Remarks on this clonotype: This could be a read error, since a much larger clone is one nucleotide away.

Per germline, CDR1 DFQATT and CDR2 SNEGSKA (reference sequence). The CDR3 is made up of 11 amino acids. The junction had 2 bases not matched to a gene; V was cut back by 5 bases and J by 5 bases. The V gene is TRBV20-1, the J gene TRBJ2-5, with 7 bases lining up with TRBD1. This receptor was taken from a human donor who donated a stem cell graft to a child with inherited bone marrow failure. Sequencing used PBMCs from the stem cell graft donor, obtained from the stem cell graft. CDR3 coding DNA: TGCAGTGCTGACAGGGAGGAGACCCAGTACTTC. Translation: CSADREETQYF.